This T cell receptor beta chain originates from a study of cytomegalovirus exposure and HLA in healthy donors. Study results and limitations: CMV serostatus was the only recorded immune exposure for donors. From TCR beta sequences, most subjects' HLA-A and HLA-B alleles were reportedly predicted accurately. Sequencing artifact likely explains a cluster of highly shared sequence variants. Clonal expansion was found to be greater in HLA-associated TCR beta chains than in equally common others in a later analysis.

V was cut by 5 bases and J by 4 bases, with 17 bases left in between. There are 15 residues in the CDR3. Germline CDR1 and CDR2: LNHDA and SQIVND (reference sequence). The PCR used 60 Vbeta and 13 Jbeta primers. The method was immunoSEQ multiplex PCR; TCRdb's version includes in-frame clones alone and lacks a portion of them. There are roughly 51,000 clones in the sample; approximately 85% occur only once, and 2% to 2.5% lies in the top ten. The sample holds one count of this clone. The antigen is unknown. Sample: PBMCs. This TCR was sampled from a boy between 10 and 17 years old in good health and CMV-seropositive. The chain links TRBV19 to TRBJ1-2, with a weak D call TRBD1 (5 bases). CDR3 residues: CASSFDSLTFYGYTF. The CDR3 nucleotides read TGTGCCAGTAGTTTCGACAGCCTAACGTTCTATGGCTACACCTTC. Filled out from reference TRBV19 and TRBJ1-2, the complete variable domain reads DGGITQSPKYLFRKEGQNVTLSCEQNLNHDAMYWYRQDPGQGLRLIYYSQIVNDFQKGDIAEGYSVSREKKESFPLTVTSAQKNPTAFYLCASSFDSLTFYGYTFGSGTRLTVV.